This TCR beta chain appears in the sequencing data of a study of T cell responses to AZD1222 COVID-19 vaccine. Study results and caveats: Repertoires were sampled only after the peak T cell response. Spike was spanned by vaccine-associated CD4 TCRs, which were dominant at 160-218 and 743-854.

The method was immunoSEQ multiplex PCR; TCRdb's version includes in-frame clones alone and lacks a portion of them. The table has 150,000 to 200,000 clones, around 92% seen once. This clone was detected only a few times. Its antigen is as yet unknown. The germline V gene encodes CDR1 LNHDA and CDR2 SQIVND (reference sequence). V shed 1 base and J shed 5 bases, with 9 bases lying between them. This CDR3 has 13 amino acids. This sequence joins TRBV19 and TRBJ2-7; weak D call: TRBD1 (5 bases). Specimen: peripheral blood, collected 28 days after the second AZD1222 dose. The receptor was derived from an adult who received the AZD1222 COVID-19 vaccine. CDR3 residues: CASSIVRGDEQYF. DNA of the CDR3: TGTGCCAGTAGTATAGTAAGGGGCGACGAGCAGTACTTC.